This T cell receptor beta chain was profiled in a study of cytomegalovirus exposure and HLA in healthy donors. Germline values: CDR1 MNHEY, CDR2 SMNVEV (reference sequence). V lost 5 bases and J lost 5; bases outside the gene matches: 6. The CDR3 spans 15 residues. The PCR used 60 Vbeta and 13 Jbeta primers. Per the study methods: Among the unique TCR beta chains that a later analysis counted, about 84 million in all, around 11 million were shared. Generated by immunoSEQ multiplex PCR, the TCRdb table keeps only in-frame clones and is missing some. V and J calls and clone size are those listed in that table; D and trimming were worked out from the DNA. The repertoire consists of 100,000 to 150,000 clones, with about 68% occurring once and the leading ten covering around 4%.

V usage is TRBV27 and J usage is TRBJ1-1; TRBD1 aligns across 12 bases. Sequenced sample: PBMCs. The receptor's source is a man aged 40-49 years in good health and CMV-seropositive. The CDR3 sequence is CASSPGTGGWTEAFF. CDR3 bases: TGTGCCAGCAGTCCCGGGACAGGGGGCTGGACTGAAGCTTTCTTT.